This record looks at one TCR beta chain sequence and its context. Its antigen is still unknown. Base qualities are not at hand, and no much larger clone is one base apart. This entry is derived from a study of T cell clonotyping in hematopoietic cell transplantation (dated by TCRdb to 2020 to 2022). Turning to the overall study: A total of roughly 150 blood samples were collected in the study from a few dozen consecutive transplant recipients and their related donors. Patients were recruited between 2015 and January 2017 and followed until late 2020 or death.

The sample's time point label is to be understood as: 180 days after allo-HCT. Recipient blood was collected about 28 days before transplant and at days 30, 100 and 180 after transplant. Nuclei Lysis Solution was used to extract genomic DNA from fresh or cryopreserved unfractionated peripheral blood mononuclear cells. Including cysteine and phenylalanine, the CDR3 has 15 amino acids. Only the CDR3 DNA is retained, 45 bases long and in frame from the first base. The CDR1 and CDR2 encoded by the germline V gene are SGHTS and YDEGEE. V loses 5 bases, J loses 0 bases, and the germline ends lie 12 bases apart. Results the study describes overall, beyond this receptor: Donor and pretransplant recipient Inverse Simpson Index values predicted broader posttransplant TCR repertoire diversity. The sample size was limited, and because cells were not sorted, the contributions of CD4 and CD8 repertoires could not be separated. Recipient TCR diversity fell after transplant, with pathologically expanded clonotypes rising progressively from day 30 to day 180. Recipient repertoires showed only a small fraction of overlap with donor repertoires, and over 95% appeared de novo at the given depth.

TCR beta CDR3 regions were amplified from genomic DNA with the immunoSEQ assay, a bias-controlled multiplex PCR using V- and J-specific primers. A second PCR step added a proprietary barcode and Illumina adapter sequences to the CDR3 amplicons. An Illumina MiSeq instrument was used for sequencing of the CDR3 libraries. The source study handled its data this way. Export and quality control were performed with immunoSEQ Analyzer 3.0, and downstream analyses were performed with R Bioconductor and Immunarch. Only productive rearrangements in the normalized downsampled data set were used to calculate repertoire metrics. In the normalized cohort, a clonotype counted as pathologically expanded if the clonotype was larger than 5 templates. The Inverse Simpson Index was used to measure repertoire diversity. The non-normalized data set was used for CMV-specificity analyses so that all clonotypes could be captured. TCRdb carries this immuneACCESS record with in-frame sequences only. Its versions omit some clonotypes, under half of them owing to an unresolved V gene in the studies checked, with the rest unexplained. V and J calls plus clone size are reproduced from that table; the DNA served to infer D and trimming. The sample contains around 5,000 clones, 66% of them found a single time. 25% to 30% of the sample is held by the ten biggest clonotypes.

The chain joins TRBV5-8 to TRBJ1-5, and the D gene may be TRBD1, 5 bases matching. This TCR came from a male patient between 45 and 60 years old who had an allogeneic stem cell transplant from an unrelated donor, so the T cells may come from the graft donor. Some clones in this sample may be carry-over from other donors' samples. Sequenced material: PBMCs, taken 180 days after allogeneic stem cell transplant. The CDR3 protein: CASSYQGYSNQPQHF. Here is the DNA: TGTGCCAGCAGTTATCAGGGTTATAGCAATCAGCCCCAGCATTTT.